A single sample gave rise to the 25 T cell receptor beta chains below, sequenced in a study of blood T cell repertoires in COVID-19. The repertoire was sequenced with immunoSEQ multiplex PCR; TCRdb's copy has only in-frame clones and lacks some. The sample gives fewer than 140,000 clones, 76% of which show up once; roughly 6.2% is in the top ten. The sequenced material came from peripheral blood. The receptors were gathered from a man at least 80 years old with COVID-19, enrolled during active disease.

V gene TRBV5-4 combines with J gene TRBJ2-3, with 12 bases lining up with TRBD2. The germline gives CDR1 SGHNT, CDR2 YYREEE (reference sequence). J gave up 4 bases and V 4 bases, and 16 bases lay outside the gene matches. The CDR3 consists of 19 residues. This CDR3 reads CASSHDGSSGRAAPDTQYF. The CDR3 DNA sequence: TGTGCCAGCAGCCATGATGGGTCTAGCGGGAGGGCCGCACCAGATACGCAGTATTTT.

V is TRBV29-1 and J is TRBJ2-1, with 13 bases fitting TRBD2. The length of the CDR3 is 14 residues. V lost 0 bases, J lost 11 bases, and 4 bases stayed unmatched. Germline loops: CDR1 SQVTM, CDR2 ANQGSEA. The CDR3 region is CSVEDRTSGRQQFF. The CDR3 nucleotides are TGCAGCGTTGAAGATCGGACTAGCGGGAGACAGCAGTTCTTC.

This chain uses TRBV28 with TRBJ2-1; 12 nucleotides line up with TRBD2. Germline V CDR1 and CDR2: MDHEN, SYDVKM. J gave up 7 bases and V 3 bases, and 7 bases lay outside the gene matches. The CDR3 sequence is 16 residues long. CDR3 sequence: CASSFGTSGGKNEQFF. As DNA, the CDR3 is TGTGCCAGCAGTTTCGGCACTAGCGGGGGGAAAAATGAGCAGTTCTTC.

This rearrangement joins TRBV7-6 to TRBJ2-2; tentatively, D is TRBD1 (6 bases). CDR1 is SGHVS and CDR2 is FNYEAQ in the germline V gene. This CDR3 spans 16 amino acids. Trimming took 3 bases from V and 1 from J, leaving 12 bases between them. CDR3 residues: CASSLRPGQNTGELFF. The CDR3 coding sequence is TGTGCCAGCAGCTTGCGGCCGGGACAGAACACCGGGGAGCTGTTTTTT.

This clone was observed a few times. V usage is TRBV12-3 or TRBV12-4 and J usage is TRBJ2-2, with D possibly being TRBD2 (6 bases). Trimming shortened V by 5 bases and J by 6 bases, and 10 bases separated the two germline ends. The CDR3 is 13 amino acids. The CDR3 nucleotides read TGTGCCAGCAGTCCAACGGGGGCCGGGGAGCTGTTTTTT. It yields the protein CASSPTGAGELFF.

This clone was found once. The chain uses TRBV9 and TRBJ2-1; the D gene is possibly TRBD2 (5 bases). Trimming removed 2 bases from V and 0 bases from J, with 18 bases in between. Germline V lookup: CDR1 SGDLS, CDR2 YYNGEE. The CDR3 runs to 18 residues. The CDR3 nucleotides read TGTGCCAGCAGCGTCCGAGATTCTAGCTACAGCTCCTACAATGAGCAGTTCTTC. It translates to CASSVRDSSYSSYNEQFF.

The CDR3 here is CASSIGTGRTEAFF. As DNA, the CDR3 is TGCGCCAGCAGCATTGGGACAGGGCGGACTGAAGCTTTCTTT. This chain uses TRBV5-1 with TRBJ1-1; 9 bases align to TRBD1. V gave up 4 bases and J gave up 5 bases; unmatched junction bases: 6. The CDR3 contains 14 residues. Germline V gives CDR1 SGHRS, CDR2 YFSETQ.

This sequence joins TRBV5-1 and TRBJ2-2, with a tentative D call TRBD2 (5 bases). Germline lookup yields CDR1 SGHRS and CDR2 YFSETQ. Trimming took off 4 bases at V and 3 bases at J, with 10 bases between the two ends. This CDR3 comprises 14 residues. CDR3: CASSDGLDTGELFF. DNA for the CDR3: TGCGCCAGCAGCGATGGACTTGACACCGGGGAGCTGTTTTTT.

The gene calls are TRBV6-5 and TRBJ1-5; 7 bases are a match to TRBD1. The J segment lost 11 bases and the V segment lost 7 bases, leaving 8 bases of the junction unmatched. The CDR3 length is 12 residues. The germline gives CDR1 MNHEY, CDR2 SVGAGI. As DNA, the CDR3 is TGTGCCAGCACCACAGGGGTAAGGGCCCAGCATTTT. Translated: CASTTGVRAQHF.

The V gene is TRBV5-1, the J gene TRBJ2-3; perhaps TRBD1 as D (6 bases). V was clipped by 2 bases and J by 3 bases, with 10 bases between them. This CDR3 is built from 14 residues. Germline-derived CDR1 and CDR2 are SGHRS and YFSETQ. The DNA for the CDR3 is TGCGCCAGCAGCTTCCAGGGGAGTACAGATACGCAGTATTTT. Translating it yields CASSFQGSTDTQYF.

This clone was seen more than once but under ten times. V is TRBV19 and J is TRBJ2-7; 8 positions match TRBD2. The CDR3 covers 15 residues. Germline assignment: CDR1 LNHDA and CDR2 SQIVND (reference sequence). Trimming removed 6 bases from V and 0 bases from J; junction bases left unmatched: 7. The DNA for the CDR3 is TGTGCCAGTAGCCTGAGCGGGAGTAACTCCTACGAGCAGTACTTC. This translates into CASSLSGSNSYEQYF.

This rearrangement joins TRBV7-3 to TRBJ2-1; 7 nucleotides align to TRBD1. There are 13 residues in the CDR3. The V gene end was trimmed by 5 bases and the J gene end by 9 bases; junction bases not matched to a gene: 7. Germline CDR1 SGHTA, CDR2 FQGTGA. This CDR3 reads CASSPQQGTEQFF. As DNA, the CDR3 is TGTGCCAGCAGCCCGCAACAGGGGACTGAGCAGTTCTTC.

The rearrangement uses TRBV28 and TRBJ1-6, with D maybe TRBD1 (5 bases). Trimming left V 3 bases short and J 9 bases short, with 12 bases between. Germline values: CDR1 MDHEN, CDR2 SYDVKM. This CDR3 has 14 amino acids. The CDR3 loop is CASSFETGASPLHF. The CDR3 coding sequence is TGTGCCAGCAGTTTTGAGACTGGGGCTTCACCCCTCCACTTT.

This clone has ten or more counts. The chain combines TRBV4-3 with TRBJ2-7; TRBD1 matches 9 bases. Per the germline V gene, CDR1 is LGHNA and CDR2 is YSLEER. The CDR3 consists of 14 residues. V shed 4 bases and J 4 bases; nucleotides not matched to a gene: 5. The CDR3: CASSPGQGGYEQYF. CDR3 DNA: TGCGCCAGCAGCCCGGGACAGGGTGGTTACGAGCAGTACTTC.

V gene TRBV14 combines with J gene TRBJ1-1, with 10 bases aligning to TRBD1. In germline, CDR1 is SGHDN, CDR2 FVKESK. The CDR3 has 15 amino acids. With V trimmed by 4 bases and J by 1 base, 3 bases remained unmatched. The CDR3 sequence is CASSRGQGKNTEAFF. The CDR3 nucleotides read TGTGCCAGCAGCCGGGGACAGGGGAAGAACACTGAAGCTTTCTTT.

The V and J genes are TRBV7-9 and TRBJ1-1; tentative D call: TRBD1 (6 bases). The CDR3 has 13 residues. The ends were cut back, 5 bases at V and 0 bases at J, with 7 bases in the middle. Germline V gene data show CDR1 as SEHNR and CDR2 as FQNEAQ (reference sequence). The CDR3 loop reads CASSRDMNTEAFF. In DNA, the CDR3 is TGTGCCAGCAGCCGGGACATGAACACTGAAGCTTTCTTT.

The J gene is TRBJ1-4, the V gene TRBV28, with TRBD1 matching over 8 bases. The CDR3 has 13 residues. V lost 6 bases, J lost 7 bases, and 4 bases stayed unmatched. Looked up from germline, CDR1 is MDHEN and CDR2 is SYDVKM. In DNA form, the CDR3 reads TGTGCCAGCAGGGACAGGGCTCCTGAAAAACTGTTTTTT. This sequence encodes CASRDRAPEKLFF.

CDR3: CASSFSVNTEAFF. The CDR3 DNA reads as TGTGCCAGCAGTTTTTCGGTGAACACTGAAGCTTTCTTT. The V call is TRBV12-3 or TRBV12-4, the J call TRBJ1-1; D not resolved. This CDR3 has 13 residues. Deletions cut 3 bases from V and 0 bases from J, with 5 bases between.

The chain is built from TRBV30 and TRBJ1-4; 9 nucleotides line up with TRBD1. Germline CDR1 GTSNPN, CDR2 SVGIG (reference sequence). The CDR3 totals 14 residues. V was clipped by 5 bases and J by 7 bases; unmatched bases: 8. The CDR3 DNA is TGTGCCTGGGGTCCCGGGACAGGGTTTGAAAAACTGTTTTTT. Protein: CAWGPGTGFEKLFF.

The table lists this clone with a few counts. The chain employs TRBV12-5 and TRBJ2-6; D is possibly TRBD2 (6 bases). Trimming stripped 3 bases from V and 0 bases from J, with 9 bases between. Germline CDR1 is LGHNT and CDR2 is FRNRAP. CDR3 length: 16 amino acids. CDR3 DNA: TGTGCTAGTGGTTTCACCGGGGGCTCTGGGGCCAACGTCCTGACTTTC. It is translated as CASGFTGGSGANVLTF. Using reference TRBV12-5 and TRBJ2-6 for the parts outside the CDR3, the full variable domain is DARVTQTPRHKVTEMGQEVTMRCQPILGHNTVFWYRQTMMQGLELLAYFRNRAPLDDSGMPKDRFSAEMPDATLATLKIQPSEPRDSAVYFCASGFTGGSGANVLTFGAGSRLTVL.

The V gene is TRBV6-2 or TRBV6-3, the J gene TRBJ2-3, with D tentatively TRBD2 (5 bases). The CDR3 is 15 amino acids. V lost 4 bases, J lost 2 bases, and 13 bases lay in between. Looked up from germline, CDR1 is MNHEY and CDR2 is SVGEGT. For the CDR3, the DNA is TGTGCCAGCAGTTCGCAGGAGGTACCCACAGATACGCAGTATTTT. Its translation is CASSSQEVPTDTQYF.

The CDR3 here is CASSYGQGGTQYF. CDR3 nucleotides: TGTGCCAGCAGTTACGGACAGGGGGGCACCCAGTACTTC. This rearrangement joins TRBV27 to TRBJ2-5; 10 bases map to TRBD1. J was trimmed by 8 bases and V by 4 bases; bases with no gene match: 4. Germline V lookup: CDR1 MNHEY, CDR2 SMNVEV (reference sequence). This CDR3 has 13 residues.

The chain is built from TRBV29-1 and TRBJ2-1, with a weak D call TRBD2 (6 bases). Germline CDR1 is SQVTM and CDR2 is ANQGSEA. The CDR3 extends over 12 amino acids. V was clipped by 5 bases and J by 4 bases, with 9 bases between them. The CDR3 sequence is CSVSREYNEQFF. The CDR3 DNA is TGCAGCGTTTCCCGGGAGTACAATGAGCAGTTCTTC.

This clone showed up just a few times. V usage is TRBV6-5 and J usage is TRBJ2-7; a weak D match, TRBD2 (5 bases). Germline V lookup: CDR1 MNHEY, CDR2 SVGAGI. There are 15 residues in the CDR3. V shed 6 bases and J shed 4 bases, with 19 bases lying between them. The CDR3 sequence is CASRVLTGRGYEQYF. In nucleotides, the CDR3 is TGTGCCAGCAGGGTACTTACTGGGCGAGGGTACGAGCAGTACTTC.

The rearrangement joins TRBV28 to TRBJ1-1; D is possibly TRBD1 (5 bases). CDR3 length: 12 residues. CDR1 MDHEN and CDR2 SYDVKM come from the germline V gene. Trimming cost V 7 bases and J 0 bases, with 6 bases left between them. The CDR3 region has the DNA TGTGCCAGCAAGGGGATGAACACTGAAGCTTTCTTT. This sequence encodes CASKGMNTEAFF.